The clone carrying this T cell receptor beta chain was seen a handful of times. Antigen unknown. Time point described: week 5, during vaccination. Vaccination used 300 ug of mutant IDH1 20-mer peptide per dose, with topical imiquimod. Donors had new WHO grade 3 or 4 IDH1-mutant, ATRX-lost astrocytomas. The CDR3 runs to 14 residues. Germline lookup yields CDR1 SNHLY and CDR2 FYNNEI. V lost 5 bases to trimming and J lost 2 bases; unmatched junction nucleotides: 1. This entry belongs to a study of a mutant IDH1 vaccine in newly diagnosed glioma. On the study more broadly: Therapy received beforehand was radiotherapy, temozolomide, or both, with most patients given both. The study's findings and limits: Pseudoprogression apparently lacked any relation to changes in top peripheral T cell clonotypes. Immune responses induced by the vaccine were seen in less than 95% of patients, spanning multiple MHC alleles.

Clones were read by immunoSEQ multiplex PCR, and TCRdb kept only the in-frame ones, dropping some. The repertoire has tens of thousands of clones, around 85% of them found once; the top ten carry 1.7%. The chain carries TRBV2 and TRBJ1-5, with 9 nucleotides matching TRBD1. The sample here was PBMCs, taken from a glioma patient whose treatment included an IDH1 peptide vaccine. The sequence came from a middle-aged man with glioma. CDR3 DNA sequence: TGTGCCAGCAGTTGGACAGGGGGCAATCAGCCCCAGCATTTT. Protein: CASSWTGGNQPQHF.